Included here is one T cell receptor beta chain sequence, with context. What it recognizes is unknown. Germline V lookup: CDR1 MNHEY, CDR2 SVGAGI. There are 14 residues in the CDR3. V was trimmed by 5 bases and J by 2 bases, leaving 13 bases between them. This sample is part of a study of shared clonotypes between healthy human individuals. None of the donors, who were healthy HIV-negative adults, had recently had acute infections or vaccinations. Study observations and caveats: What naive subsets generally showed was a larger estimated richness than memory subsets showed.

Replicate PCRs for sorted subsets used approximately 220 ng DNA; this equaled some 30,000 T cell genomes. The authors' processing: There were no quality scores in the junction-only immunoSEQ sequences, so filtering differed. The repertoire was sequenced with immunoSEQ multiplex PCR; TCRdb's copy has only in-frame clones and lacks some. The V and J calls and the clone size are those of that table, but D and trimming were determined from the DNA. The sample shows fewer than 1.4 million clones, about 80% of them seen only once. Sequencing was performed on memory CD4+ T cells from PBMCs. Sample subset: CD45RA-negative fraction. The chain joins TRBV6-5 to TRBJ2-7; possible D gene TRBD2, 6 bases. The clonotype was recovered from a man aged 18 to 35 in good health. Some clones in this sample may be carry-over from other donors' samples. CDR3: CASSPRLVPYEQYF. The CDR3 DNA follows: TGTGCCAGCAGTCCGCGACTAGTCCCCTACGAGCAGTACTTC.